This T cell receptor (beta chain) originates from a study of blood T cells in healthy people across ages. Across the study: About one barcoded beta molecule per two T cells came from capture by template switching.

Study findings and constraints: Using unsorted PBMCs precluded a conclusive naive versus antigen-experienced comparison.

Germline V lookup: CDR1 SNHLY, CDR2 FYNNEI. V lost 6 bases to trimming and J lost 7 bases, with 16 bases between them. The length of the CDR3 is 15 residues. Using a J-beta primer mix together with a sample-barcoded 5' primer, a second PCR was run for about 6 to 11 cycles. TCRdb independently ran MiXCR on the 5' RACE reads; one entry per CDR3 protein. The sample lists around 1,500,000 distinct CDR3 sequences; 35% to 45% were seen once. For this clonotype: Its antigen is currently unknown.

The sample comprised blood. The chain couples TRBV2 to TRBJ1-6; maybe TRBD1 (6 bases). The sequence came from a young woman in good health. DNA of the CDR3: TGTGCCAGCAGCTTAAGACAGGCATCGAATTCACCCCTCCACTTT. This encodes CASSLRQASNSPLHF.